The 27 T cell receptor beta chains reported below all come from one sample, sequenced in a study of cytomegalovirus exposure and HLA in healthy donors. Primers: 60 Vbeta forward and 13 Jbeta reverse. Sequencing used immunoSEQ multiplex PCR; TCRdb keeps in-frame clones, though not all of them. The sample yields approximately 110,000 clones, 76% seen once. The sequencing sample was made of PBMCs. These receptors were collected from a woman in her 50s in good health and CMV-seropositive.

This chain links TRBV7-8 with TRBJ2-7; a weak D match, TRBD2 (7 bases). With 6 bases removed from V and 6 bases from J, the gap between germline ends came to 18 bases. Germline CDR1 and CDR2: SGHVS and FQNEAQ. The CDR3 has 14 amino acids. CDR3 protein: CASSWTAGAGEQYF. The CDR3 DNA reads as TGTGCCAGCAGTTGGACGGCGGGGGCAGGCGAGCAGTACTTC.

This clone was observed a single time. The J gene is TRBJ2-3, the V gene TRBV5-1, with a weak D call TRBD1 (5 bases). The CDR3 runs to 16 residues. The V end lost 0 bases, the J end lost 4 bases, and 15 bases lay between the germline ends. CDR1 is SGHRS and CDR2 is YFSETQ in the germline V gene. CDR3 protein: CASSLEGRGPPDTQYF. Written as DNA, the CDR3 is TGCGCCAGCAGCTTGGAGGGGCGTGGGCCCCCAGATACGCAGTATTTT.

V and J are TRBV4-1 and TRBJ2-7; D uncertain. Germline V gives CDR1 MGHRA, CDR2 YSYEKL. V was trimmed by 2 bases and J by 2 bases, leaving 7 bases between them. The CDR3 sequence is 13 residues long. The CDR3 spells CASSQSRTYEQYF. In DNA form, the CDR3 reads TGCGCCAGCAGCCAATCCAGGACCTACGAGCAGTACTTC.

The table lists this clone with a few counts. The junction does not match germline at one end; this may be a read error. The chain couples TRBV7-9 to TRBJ1-3; 7 bases agree with TRBD1. The CDR3 covers 15 residues. CDR1 and CDR2 (germline): SEHNR, FQNEAQ (reference sequence). CDR3 residues: CSSRTDRDSGNTIYF. CDR3 nucleotide sequence: TGTTCCAGCAGAACCGACAGGGACTCTGGAAACACCATATATTTT.

As for this clone: The junction and the germline gene differ at one end; a read error may be behind it. This chain links TRBV6-1 with TRBJ2-4; possibly TRBD1 for D (6 bases). The CDR3 extends over 15 amino acids. Germline lookup yields CDR1 MNHNS and CDR2 SASEGT. The CDR3 reads CASSELGAGKNSQYF. The CDR3 DNA follows: TGTGCCAGCAGTGAATTGGGGGCTGGCAAAAACAGTCAGTACTTC.

The gene calls are TRBV5-4 and TRBJ2-5; D may be TRBD2 (7 bases). This CDR3 spans 14 amino acids. Germline V gives CDR1 SGHNT, CDR2 YYREEE (reference sequence). The ends were cut back, 3 bases at V and 4 bases at J, with 13 bases in the middle. The CDR3: CASSSKGGGETQYF. The CDR3 DNA reads TGTGCCAGCAGCTCGAAGGGGGGGGGAGAGACCCAGTACTTC.

The chain carries TRBV20-1 and TRBJ1-2; D unresolved. V lost 4 bases, J lost 4 bases, and 7 bases lay in between. Germline assignment: CDR1 DFQATT and CDR2 SNEGSKA (reference sequence). The CDR3 loop spans 11 amino acids. CDR3 loop: CSAIQVYGYTF. The CDR3, as DNA: TGCAGTGCTATCCAGGTCTATGGCTACACCTTC.

The chain has TRBV11-2 and TRBJ2-2; D is possibly TRBD2 (5 bases). Trimming took 8 bases from V and 0 from J, leaving 13 bases between them. The germline CDR1 and CDR2 sequences are SGHAT and FQNNGV. The CDR3 has 15 residues. This chain's CDR3 is CASRLPGSNTGELFF. In DNA, the CDR3 is TGTGCCAGCCGCCTACCGGGGTCGAACACCGGGGAGCTGTTTTTT.

The V gene is TRBV9, the J gene TRBJ2-7; no definite D call. Germline V gives CDR1 SGDLS, CDR2 YYNGEE. This CDR3 is built from 14 residues. Trimming pared 4 bases from V and 0 bases from J, leaving 11 bases between. In nucleotides, the CDR3 is TGTGCCAGCAGCTTCAACAGTGACTCCTACGAGCAGTACTTC. Translating it yields CASSFNSDSYEQYF.

This clone appeared a single time. The V and J genes are TRBV10-3 and TRBJ1-2, with D possibly matching TRBD1 (6 bases). Looked up from germline, CDR1 is ENHRY and CDR2 is SYGVKD. V shed 4 bases and J shed 8 bases, with 11 bases lying between them. This CDR3 comprises 12 residues. This CDR3 is CAISGTGQGYTF. The CDR3 bases are TGTGCCATCAGTGGAACAGGGCAAGGCTACACCTTC.

The V call is TRBV4-1, the J call TRBJ2-7; D may be TRBD2 (5 bases). Germline CDR1 reads MGHRA; CDR2 reads YSYEKL. V was trimmed by 1 base and J by 0 bases, leaving 10 bases between them. The CDR3 covers 15 residues. The DNA for the CDR3 is TGCGCCAGCAGCCAAGGTCCAGCGGCCTCCTACGAGCAGTACTTC. Encoded protein: CASSQGPAASYEQYF.

The CDR3 region has the DNA TGTGCCAGCTCACCAGACAGGGTCGGGGAAAAACTGTTTTTT. Its translation: CASSPDRVGEKLFF. The V and J genes are TRBV18 and TRBJ1-4; TRBD1 matches at 7 bases. Germline CDR1 is KGHSH and CDR2 is LQKENI. CDR3 length: 14 amino acids. The V segment lost 2 bases and the J segment 8 bases; nucleotides outside the gene matches: 5.

The CDR3 nucleotides read TGTGCCATCAGTGAGGTAGCGGGAGCCGACGAGCAGTACTTC. Translation: CAISEVAGADEQYF. The chain couples TRBV10-3 to TRBJ2-7, with 9 bases fitting TRBD2. The CDR3 covers 14 residues. Germline CDR1 ENHRY, CDR2 SYGVKD. V was clipped by 2 bases and J by 5 bases; unmatched bases: 4.

As regards this clone: This specimen includes other DNA sequences encoding the same CDR3. This chain links TRBV14 with TRBJ2-7; no clear D. CDR1 and CDR2 (germline): SGHDN, FVKESK. The CDR3 covers 12 residues. Trimming stripped 1 base from V and 2 bases from J, with 3 bases between. In DNA, the CDR3 is TGTGCCAGCAGCCAAGCTCCCTACGAGCAGTACTTC. Translated, it gives CASSQAPYEQYF.

The chain has TRBV10-3 and TRBJ2-3; 10 bases line up with TRBD2. The CDR3 length is 15 residues. Germline V CDR1 and CDR2: ENHRY, SYGVKD. V lost 8 bases and J lost 2; bases outside the gene matches: 7. The CDR3 nucleotides are TGTGCCATCTCAACTAGCGGGGACAACACAGATACGCAGTATTTT. This encodes CAISTSGDNTDTQYF.

The J gene is TRBJ2-3, the V gene TRBV7-2; D uncertain. Germline CDR1 SGHTA, CDR2 FQGNSA. The CDR3 spans 11 residues. Trimming cost V 5 bases and J 14 bases, with 14 bases left between them. The CDR3 nucleotides are TGTGCCAGCAGCAAAGCCCGGCAGCGGTATTTT. Translation gives CASSKARQRYF.

Of note for this clone: Relative to the germline gene, one junction end is altered; a read error may explain this. The chain joins TRBV11-2 to TRBJ1-3; 7 nucleotides align to TRBD1. Germline lookup yields CDR1 SGHAT and CDR2 FQNNGV. This CDR3 contains 11 residues. CDR3 coding DNA: TGTGCCAGCAGCTTAGACGGGACAGTCGAATTT. It codes for CASSLDGTVEF.

CDR3 loop: CASSPTGLLEQYF. CDR3 coding DNA: TGTGCCAGCTCACCCACAGGGCTCCTCGAGCAGTACTTC. The rearrangement uses TRBV18 and TRBJ2-7, with a weak D call TRBD1 (6 bases). Per the germline V gene, CDR1 is KGHSH and CDR2 is LQKENI. This CDR3 contains 13 residues. With 3 bases removed from V and 6 bases from J, the gap between germline ends came to 12 bases.

This clone occurred a few times. This chain connects TRBV19 to TRBJ2-1; TRBD1 might be the D (5 bases). The germline gives CDR1 LNHDA, CDR2 SQIVND (reference sequence). V shed 5 bases and J shed 6 bases, with 11 bases lying between them. The CDR3 length is 13 residues. For the CDR3, the DNA is TGTGCCAGTAGTCGGCTCGACAGCAATGAGCAGTTCTTC. The encoded protein is CASSRLDSNEQFF.

Comments on this clone: A read error may produce the germline difference seen at one junction end. The V gene is TRBV7-9, the J gene TRBJ2-3; 10 positions match TRBD2. From germline, CDR1 is SEHNR and CDR2 FQNEAQ (reference sequence). This CDR3 comprises 16 residues. The CDR3 loop is CSSSPPWTSGSDTQYF. DNA for the CDR3: TGTTCCAGCAGCCCCCCGTGGACTAGCGGATCAGATACGCAGTATTTT.

The rearrangement links TRBV18 to TRBJ2-5; D gene unclear. The CDR3 covers 14 residues. The ends were cut back, 2 bases at V and 2 bases at J, with 9 bases in the middle. The germline gives CDR1 KGHSH, CDR2 LQKENI. CDR3 bases: TGTGCCAGCTCACCAGTAGGCGGACAAGAGACCCAGTACTTC. Translating gives CASSPVGGQETQYF.

The rearrangement links TRBV9 to TRBJ2-1, with 9 positions matching TRBD2. The CDR3 totals 16 residues. J was trimmed by 6 bases and V by 4 bases; bases with no gene match: 11. The germline V gene has CDR1 SGDLS and CDR2 YYNGEE. The CDR3 nucleotides read TGTGCCAGCAGCCCGCGGGGGACTAGCTCATTCAATGAGCAGTTCTTC. Translated: CASSPRGTSSFNEQFF.

This clone was detected once. The gene calls are TRBV4-1 and TRBJ2-7; D is unresolved. The V and J ends lost 0 bases and 4 bases respectively, with 4 bases between them. Germline V gives CDR1 MGHRA, CDR2 YSYEKL. The CDR3 extends over 12 amino acids. CDR3 coding DNA: TGCGCCAGCAGCCAAGACGGTTACGAGCAGTACTTC. Translated, it gives CASSQDGYEQYF.

This clone was counted a few times. The V gene is TRBV6-1, the J gene TRBJ1-1; D is possibly TRBD1 (6 bases). This CDR3 has 12 residues. Trimming removed 7 bases from V and 10 bases from J, with 16 bases in between. CDR1 is MNHNS, CDR2 SASEGT, per germline. For the CDR3, the DNA is TGTGCCAGCAAGCGAGGAGGGGGGGGAGCTTTCTTT. This translates into CASKRGGGGAFF.

V usage is TRBV5-4 and J usage is TRBJ2-1, with D possibly TRBD2 on 6 matching bases. The germline CDR1 and CDR2 sequences are SGHNT and YYREEE (reference sequence). There are 13 residues in the CDR3. Trimming shortened V by 5 bases and J by 3 bases, and 9 bases separated the two germline ends. The CDR3: CASSSAGYNEQFF. CDR3 nucleotides: TGTGCCAGCAGTTCAGCGGGCTACAATGAGCAGTTCTTC. Combining the CDR3 with reference TRBV5-4 and TRBJ2-1 gives the whole variable domain ETGVTQSPTHLIKTRGQQVTLRCSSQSGHNTVSWYQQALGQGPQFIFQYYREEENGRGNFPPRFSGLQFPNYSSELNVNALELDDSALYLCASSSAGYNEQFFGPGTRLTVL.

V is TRBV6-5 and J is TRBJ1-1; D gene uncertain. The length of the CDR3 is 13 residues. Looked up from germline, CDR1 is MNHEY and CDR2 is SVGAGI. V lost 6 bases to trimming and J lost 4 bases, with 12 bases between them. CDR3 sequence reads: CASRTSASTEAFF. CDR3 bases: TGTGCCAGCAGGACCAGCGCTTCCACTGAAGCTTTCTTT.

CDR3 coding DNA: TGTGCCAGCAGCTTAGGGGCTCCGGGACTAGCGGACCTCTACAATGAGCAGTTCTTC. Protein: CASSLGAPGLADLYNEQFF. The chain recombines TRBV7-2 with TRBJ2-1; the match to TRBD2 covers 11 bases. Germline V gene sequence: CDR1 SGHTA, CDR2 FQGNSA. V was pared by 1 base and J by 3 bases, with 11 bases of the junction left unmatched. The CDR3 has 19 residues.